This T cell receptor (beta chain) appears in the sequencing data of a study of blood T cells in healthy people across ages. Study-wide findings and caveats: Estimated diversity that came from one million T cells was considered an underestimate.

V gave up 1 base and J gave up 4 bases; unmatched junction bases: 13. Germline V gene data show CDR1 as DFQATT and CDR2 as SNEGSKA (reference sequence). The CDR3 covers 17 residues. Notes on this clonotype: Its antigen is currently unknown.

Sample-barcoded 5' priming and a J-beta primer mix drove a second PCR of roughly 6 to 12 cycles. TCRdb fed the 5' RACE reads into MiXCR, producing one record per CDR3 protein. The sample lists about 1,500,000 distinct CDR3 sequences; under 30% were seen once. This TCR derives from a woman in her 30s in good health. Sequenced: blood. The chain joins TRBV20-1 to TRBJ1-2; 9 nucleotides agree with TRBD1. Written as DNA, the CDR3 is TGCAGTGCTAGAGTGACCACCGGGACAGGGTATCCCTATGGCTACACCTTC. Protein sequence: CSARVTTGTGYPYGYTF.